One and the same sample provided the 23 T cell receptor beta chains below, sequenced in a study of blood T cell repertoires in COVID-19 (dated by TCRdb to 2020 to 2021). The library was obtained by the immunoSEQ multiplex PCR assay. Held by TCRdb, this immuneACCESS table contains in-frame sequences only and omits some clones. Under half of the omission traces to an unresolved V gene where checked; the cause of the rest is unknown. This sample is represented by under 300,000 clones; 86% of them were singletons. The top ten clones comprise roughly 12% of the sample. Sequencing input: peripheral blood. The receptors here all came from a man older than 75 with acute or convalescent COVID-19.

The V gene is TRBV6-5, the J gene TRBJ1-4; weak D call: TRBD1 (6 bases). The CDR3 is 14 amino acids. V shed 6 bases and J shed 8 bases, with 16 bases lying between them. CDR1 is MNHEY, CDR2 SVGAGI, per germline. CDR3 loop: CASRQQGPVEKLFF. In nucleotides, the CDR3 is TGTGCCAGCAGGCAACAGGGCCCCGTGGAAAAACTGTTTTTT.

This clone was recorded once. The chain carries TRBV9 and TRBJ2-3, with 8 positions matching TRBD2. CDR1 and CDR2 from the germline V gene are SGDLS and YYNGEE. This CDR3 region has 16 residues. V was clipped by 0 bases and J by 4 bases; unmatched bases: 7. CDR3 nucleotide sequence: TGTGCCAGCAGCGTAGGGCGGGGGGCGCAGGCAGATACGCAGTATTTT. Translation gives CASSVGRGAQADTQYF.

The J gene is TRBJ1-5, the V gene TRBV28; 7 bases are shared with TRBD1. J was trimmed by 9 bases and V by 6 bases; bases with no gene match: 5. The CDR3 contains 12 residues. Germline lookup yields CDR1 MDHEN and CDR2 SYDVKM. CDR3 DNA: TGTGCCAGCAGCCAGGGGGGTGGGCCCCAGCATTTT. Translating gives CASSQGGGPQHF.

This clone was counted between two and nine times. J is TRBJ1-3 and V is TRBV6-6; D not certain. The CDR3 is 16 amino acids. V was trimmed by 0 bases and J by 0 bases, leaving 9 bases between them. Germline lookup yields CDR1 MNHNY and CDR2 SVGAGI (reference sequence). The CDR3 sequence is CASSYSRRASGNTIYF. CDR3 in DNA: TGTGCCAGCAGTTACTCACGGCGGGCCTCTGGAAACACCATATATTTT.

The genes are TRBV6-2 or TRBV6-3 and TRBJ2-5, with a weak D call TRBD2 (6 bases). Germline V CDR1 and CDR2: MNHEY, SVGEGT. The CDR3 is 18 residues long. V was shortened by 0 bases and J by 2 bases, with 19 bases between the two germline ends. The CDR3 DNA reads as TGTGCCAGCAGTTACTCGATCCGGCTGACGGGGGAGCAAGAGACCCAGTACTTC. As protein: CASSYSIRLTGEQETQYF.

CDR3 bases: TGTGCCAGCAGTCCCTACGGTTCTACCTACGAGCAGTACTTC. Translation gives CASSPYGSTYEQYF. J is TRBJ2-7 and V is TRBV6-6; D remains unclear. The CDR3 is 14 amino acids. Trimming took off 5 bases at V and 2 bases at J, with 13 bases between the two ends. The V gene's germline CDR1 is MNHNY and CDR2 SVGAGI (reference sequence).

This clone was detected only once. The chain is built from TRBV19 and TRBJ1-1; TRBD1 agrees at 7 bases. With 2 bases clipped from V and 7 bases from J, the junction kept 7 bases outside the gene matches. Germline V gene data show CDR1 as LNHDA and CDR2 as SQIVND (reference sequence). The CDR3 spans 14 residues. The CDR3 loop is CASSILTGMDEAFF. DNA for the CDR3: TGTGCCAGTAGTATACTGACAGGGATGGATGAAGCTTTCTTT.

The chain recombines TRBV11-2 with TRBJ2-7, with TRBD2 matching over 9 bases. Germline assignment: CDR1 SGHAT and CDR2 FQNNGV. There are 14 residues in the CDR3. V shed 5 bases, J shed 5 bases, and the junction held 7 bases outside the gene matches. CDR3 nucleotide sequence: TGTGCCAGCAGCCCCGCGGGAGGGGGGCACGAGCAGTACTTC. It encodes CASSPAGGGHEQYF.

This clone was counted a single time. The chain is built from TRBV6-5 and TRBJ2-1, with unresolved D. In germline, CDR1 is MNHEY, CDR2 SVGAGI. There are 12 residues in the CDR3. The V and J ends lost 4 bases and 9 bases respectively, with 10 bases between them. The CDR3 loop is CASSFEVGEQFF. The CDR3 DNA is TGTGCCAGCAGTTTCGAGGTGGGTGAGCAGTTCTTC.

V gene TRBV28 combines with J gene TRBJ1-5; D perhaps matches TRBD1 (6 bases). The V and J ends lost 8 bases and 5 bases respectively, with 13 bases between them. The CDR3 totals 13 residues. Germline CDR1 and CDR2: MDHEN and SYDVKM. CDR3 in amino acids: CASRTGIYQPQHF. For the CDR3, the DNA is TGTGCCAGCCGCACAGGGATTTATCAGCCCCAGCATTTT.

The DNA for the CDR3 is TGTGCCAGCAGTACCACTAGCGGGGCAAGAGATACGCAGTATTTT. Its protein is CASSTTSGARDTQYF. The chain combines TRBV7-9 with TRBJ2-3; TRBD2 aligns across 10 bases. The CDR3 spans 15 residues. With V trimmed by 6 bases and J by 5 bases, 8 bases remained unmatched. From germline, CDR1 is SEHNR and CDR2 FQNEAQ (reference sequence).

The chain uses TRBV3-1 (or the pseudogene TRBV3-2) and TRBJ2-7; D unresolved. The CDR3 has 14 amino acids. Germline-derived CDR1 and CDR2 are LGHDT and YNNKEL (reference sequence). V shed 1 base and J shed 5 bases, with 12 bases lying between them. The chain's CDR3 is CASSQAMRSHEQYF. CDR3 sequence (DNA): TGTGCCAGCAGCCAAGCTATGCGGTCCCACGAGCAGTACTTC.

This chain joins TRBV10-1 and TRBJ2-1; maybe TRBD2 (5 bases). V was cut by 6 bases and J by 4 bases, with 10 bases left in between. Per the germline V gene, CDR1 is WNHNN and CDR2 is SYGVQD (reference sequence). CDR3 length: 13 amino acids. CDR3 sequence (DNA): TGCGCCAGCAGGGACTCCGCTTACAATGAGCAGTTCTTC. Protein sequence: CASRDSAYNEQFF.

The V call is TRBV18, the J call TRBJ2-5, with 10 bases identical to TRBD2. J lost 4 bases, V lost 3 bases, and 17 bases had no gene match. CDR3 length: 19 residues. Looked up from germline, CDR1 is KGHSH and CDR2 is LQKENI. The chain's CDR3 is CASSPDTLLAGVVGETQYF. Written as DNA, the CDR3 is TGTGCCAGCTCACCCGACACCTTGCTAGCGGGAGTGGTCGGAGAGACCCAGTACTTC. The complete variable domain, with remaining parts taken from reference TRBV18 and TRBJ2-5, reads NAGVMQNPRHLVRRRGQEARLRCSPMKGHSHVYWYRQLPEEGLKFMVYLQKENIIDESGMPKERFSAEFPKEGPSILRIQQVVRGDSAAYFCASSPDTLLAGVVGETQYFGPGTRLLVL.

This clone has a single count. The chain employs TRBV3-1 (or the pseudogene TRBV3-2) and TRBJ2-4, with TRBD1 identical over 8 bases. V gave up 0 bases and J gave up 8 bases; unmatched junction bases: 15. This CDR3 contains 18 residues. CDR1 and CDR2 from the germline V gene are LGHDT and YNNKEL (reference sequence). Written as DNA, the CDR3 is TGTGCCAGCAGCCAAGATTTGCGTTCCCCAGGGGGCAAGGACATTCAGTACTTC. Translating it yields CASSQDLRSPGGKDIQYF.

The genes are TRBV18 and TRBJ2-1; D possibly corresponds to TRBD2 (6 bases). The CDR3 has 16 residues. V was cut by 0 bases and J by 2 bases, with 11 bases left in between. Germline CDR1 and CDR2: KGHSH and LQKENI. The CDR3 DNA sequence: TGTGCCAGCTCACCACCGGCGGGATGGCCCTACAATGAGCAGTTCTTC. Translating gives CASSPPAGWPYNEQFF.

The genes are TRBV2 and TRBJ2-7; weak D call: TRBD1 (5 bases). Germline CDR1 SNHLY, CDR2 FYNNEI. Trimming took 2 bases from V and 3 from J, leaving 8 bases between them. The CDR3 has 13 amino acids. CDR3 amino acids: CASSENRLYEQYF. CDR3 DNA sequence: TGTGCCAGCAGTGAAAACAGGCTCTACGAGCAGTACTTC.

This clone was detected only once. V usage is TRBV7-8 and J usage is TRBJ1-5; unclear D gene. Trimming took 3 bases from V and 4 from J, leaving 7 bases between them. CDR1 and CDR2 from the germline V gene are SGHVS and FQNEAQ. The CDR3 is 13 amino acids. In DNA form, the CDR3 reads TGTGCCAGCAGCTTGGTCCGGAATCAGCCCCAGCATTTT. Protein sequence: CASSLVRNQPQHF.

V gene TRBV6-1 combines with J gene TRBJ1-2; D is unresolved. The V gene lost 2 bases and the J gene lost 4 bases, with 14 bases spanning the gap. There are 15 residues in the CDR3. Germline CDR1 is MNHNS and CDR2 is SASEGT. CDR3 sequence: CASSELQSRFYGYTF. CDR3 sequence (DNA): TGTGCCAGCAGTGAATTGCAGTCTCGATTCTATGGCTACACCTTC.

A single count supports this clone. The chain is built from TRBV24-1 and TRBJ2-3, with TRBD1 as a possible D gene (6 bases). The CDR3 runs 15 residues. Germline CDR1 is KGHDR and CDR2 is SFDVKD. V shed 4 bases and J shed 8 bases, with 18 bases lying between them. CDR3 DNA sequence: TGTGCCACCAGTGAGTACAGGGCGGGTCAGGCTACGCAGTATTTT. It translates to CATSEYRAGQATQYF.

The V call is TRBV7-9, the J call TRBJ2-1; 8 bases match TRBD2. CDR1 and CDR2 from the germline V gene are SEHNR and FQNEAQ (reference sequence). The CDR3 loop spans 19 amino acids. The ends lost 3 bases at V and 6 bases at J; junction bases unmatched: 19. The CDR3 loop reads CASSFLKNLAGPRGNEQFF. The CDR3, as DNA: TGTGCCAGCAGCTTCCTCAAAAACCTAGCGGGCCCCAGGGGCAATGAGCAGTTCTTC.

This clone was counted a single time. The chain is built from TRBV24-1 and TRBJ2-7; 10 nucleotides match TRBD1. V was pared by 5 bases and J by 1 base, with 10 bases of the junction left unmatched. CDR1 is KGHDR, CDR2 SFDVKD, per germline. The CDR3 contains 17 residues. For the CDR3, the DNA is TGTGCCACCAGTGCCCCGGTGGGACAGGGGAAATCCTACGAGCAGTACTTC. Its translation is CATSAPVGQGKSYEQYF.

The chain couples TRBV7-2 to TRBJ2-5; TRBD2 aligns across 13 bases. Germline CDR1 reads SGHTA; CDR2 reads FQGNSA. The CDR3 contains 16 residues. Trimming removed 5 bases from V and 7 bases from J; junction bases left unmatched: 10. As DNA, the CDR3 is TGTGCCAGCAGCGTAACTAGCGGGGGGGACAGAGGGACCCAGTACTTC. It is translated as CASSVTSGGDRGTQYF.